This TCR beta chain was sequenced in a study of T cell changes during pregnancy in multiple sclerosis (dated by TCRdb to between 2019 and 2020). For context, the study as a whole: The study examined how the T cell repertoire changed over the course of pregnancy in women with multiple sclerosis.

The germline V gene encodes CDR1 LNHDA and CDR2 SQIVND (reference sequence). The CDR3 runs 14 amino acids, cysteine and phenylalanine included. Only CDR3 DNA is held: 42 bases, read in frame from base 1. V has 6 bases trimmed and J has 6 bases trimmed; junction bases matching no gene number 5. Turning to this clone: Its antigen specificity is not known. It has no much larger one-base neighbor in the sample; base qualities were not kept.

To prepare the library, the immunoSEQ multiplex PCR assay was applied. The immuneACCESS repertoire file appears here via TCRdb, limited to in-frame rearrangements. These files lack a portion of the clones; in checked studies, under half of the deficit traces to unresolved V genes, and the cause of the others is not known. The table for this sample lists under 70,000 clones; roughly nine tenths of them were counted only once. Clones ranked in the top ten supply 0.76% of the sample. The source of this sequence is a female donor with multiple sclerosis, enrolled in a pregnancy study. The chain joins TRBV19 to TRBJ1-4; 9 central nucleotides agree with TRBD1. The sequencing used CD4+ T cells from peripheral blood mononuclear cells, collected in the first trimester of pregnancy. The CDR3 protein: CASRLGQGYEKLFF. The DNA reads as follows: TGTGCCAGTAGGCTGGGACAGGGTTATGAAAAACTGTTTTTT.